This section outlines one TCR beta chain sequence together with its context. This clone was found a few times. What this receptor recognizes is not known. Base qualities are not at hand, and no much larger clone is one base apart. Cut back by 3 bases and 3 bases, the V and J ends lie 11 bases apart. Inclusive of the bounding cysteine and phenylalanine, the CDR3 is 14 residues long. The only DNA kept is the CDR3, 42 bases in frame from the first base. The germline V gene (reference sequence) gives CDR1 as SEHNR and CDR2 as FQNEAQ. The sample belongs to a study of PD-1 blockade in classical Hodgkin lymphoma (dated by TCRdb to between 2020 and 2021). Regarding the complete study: Nivolumab dosing was 3 mg/kg intravenously every 2 weeks, continuing until either disease progression or unacceptable toxicity. A peripheral blood immune signature of response to PD-1 blockade in classical Hodgkin lymphoma was defined using TCR beta sequencing and CyTOF. Summary of the overall study and its limitations: A significant rise by C4D1 was seen in CD4+ but not CD8+ TCR diversity (p=0.0027 vs p=0.16), with the rise being most apparent in complete responders (p=0.02). The study was restricted to a single clinical trial cohort, and the causes of repertoire differences, possibly disease activity or prior therapy, were left undefined. Trial patients achieving complete response had baseline diversity similar to newly diagnosed patients, whereas partial responders and progressors had significantly lower diversity. Lower diversity was observed in patients in whom nivolumab was started less than 1 year after ASCT, and these patients were excluded from later analyses so that confounding by immune reconstitution would be avoided. Newly diagnosed patients were reported to have lower baseline TCR diversity than healthy donors, and relapsed/refractory patients were reported to have lower baseline TCR diversity still.

Read against the paper, the sample's time point label means: cycle 1 day 1 (C1D1), immediately before nivolumab initiation. Relapse after autologous stem cell transplantation had occurred in all trial patients, and cohorts A, B and C were distinguished by prior brentuximab vedotin exposure. The trial cohort included more than 55 patients with relapsed/refractory classical Hodgkin lymphoma, and each patient had a best overall response of complete response, partial response or progressive disease. In the multi-cohort phase II CheckMate 205 trial, trial patients received single-agent nivolumab. An independent review committee assessed best overall response using the 2007 International Working Group response criteria. Trial PBMCs were obtained immediately prior to nivolumab initiation (C1D1) and on therapy at cycle 2 day 1 and cycle 4 day 1. After peripheral blood was drawn into 8 mL Vacutainer Cell Preparation Tubes, PBMCs were isolated by centrifugation and then cryopreserved.

Genomic DNA was isolated using the Qiagen DNeasy kit from unsorted PBMCs as well as from negatively selected CD4+ and CD8+ fractions. TCR beta CDR3 regions were amplified by immunoSEQ multiplex PCR using primers annealing to V and J segments. A synthetic immune receptor repertoire was used to minimize amplification bias, and remaining bias was computationally removed after sequencing. Per the authors' processing: Repertoire diversity was quantified as the Shannon entropy index using custom Python scripts. Unsorted, CD4+ and CD8+ repertoires were analyzed separately, except for combined analyses in which CD4+ and CD8+ sequences were merged in silico. Clonal expansion was defined as at least a 2-fold frequency increase after treatment relative to C1D1, with a pseudocount of 0.5 for undetected baseline clones. Clones with 0 or 1 copy at C1D1 were classified as singleton clones, and clones with 2 or more copies were classified as non-singleton clones. By matching protein sequences in sorted samples from the same patient, clones expanded in unsorted samples were annotated as CD4+, CD8+ or unknown. Diversity changes from C1D1 to C4D1 were tested in paired samples using Wilcoxon tests. TCRdb retrieved this table from immuneACCESS and kept in-frame rearrangements only. Not all clones are present; in checked studies, unresolved V genes account for under half, and no reason is known for the remainder. V and J calls and clone size come straight from that table; D and trimming were deduced from the DNA. Counted in this sample were around 42,000 clones; approximately 70% of them appeared once. The ten largest clones capture less than 4% of the sample.

The origin of this receptor is a human donor with classical Hodgkin lymphoma. This receptor chain uses TRBV7-9 and TRBJ1-2; TRBD1 is a possible D gene, resting on 5 matching bases. Sample: peripheral blood mononuclear cells (PBMCs), taken at baseline. The CDR3 in this case is CASSFRVGDYGYTF. The nucleotides are TGTGCCAGCAGCTTCAGGGTTGGGGACTATGGCTACACCTTC.